The 11 T cell receptor beta chains in this list originate from one sample, sequenced in a study of blood T cell repertoires in COVID-19. TCRdb's copy holds only in-frame clones and misses some; the assay was immunoSEQ multiplex PCR. Here the sample spans more than 100,000 clones, just over 70% being singletons. What was sequenced was peripheral blood. These receptors originate from a human donor with acute or convalescent COVID-19. The donor label of this sample is uncertain.

In this sample, this clone turned up a few times. J is TRBJ1-1 and V is TRBV12-5, with unresolved D. The ends were cut back, 0 bases at V and 0 bases at J, with 17 bases in the middle. From germline, CDR1 is LGHNT and CDR2 FRNRAP. This CDR3 is 18 amino acids long. CDR3: CASGLVIGGPSMNTEAFF. Here the CDR3 DNA reads TGTGCTAGTGGTTTGGTAATTGGCGGGCCTTCTATGAACACTGAAGCTTTCTTT. Using reference TRBV12-5 and TRBJ1-1 for the parts outside the CDR3, the full variable domain is DARVTQTPRHKVTEMGQEVTMRCQPILGHNTVFWYRQTMMQGLELLAYFRNRAPLDDSGMPKDRFSAEMPDATLATLKIQPSEPRDSAVYFCASGLVIGGPSMNTEAFFGQGTRLTVV.

This chain links TRBV5-1 with TRBJ2-2, with 7 bases aligning to TRBD1. V gave up 5 bases and J gave up 6 bases; unmatched junction bases: 4. Germline V lookup: CDR1 SGHRS, CDR2 YFSETQ. This CDR3 has 13 amino acids. For the CDR3, the DNA is TGCGCCAGCAGTGGTCAGGGGGCCGGGGAGCTGTTTTTT. Translated: CASSGQGAGELFF.

By its share, this clone is medium-sized. The V and J genes are TRBV21-1 and TRBJ1-5; the table's D call of TRBD1 was not tested on the DNA. TRBV21-1 is tagged as a pseudogene. CDR3 length equals 16 residues. The CDR3 loop reads CASSIRGTRGYQPQHF. The CDR3 bases are TGTGCCAGCAGCATTCGTGGTACCAGGGGCTATCAGCCCCAGCATTTT.

This rearrangement joins TRBV13 to TRBJ2-2; 7 bases align to TRBD2. V lost 4 bases and J lost 1; bases outside the gene matches: 3. The CDR3 consists of 15 residues. Germline CDR1 PRHDT, CDR2 FYEKMQ (reference sequence). The CDR3 here is CASSSGTKNTGELFF. CDR3 DNA: TGTGCCAGCAGCTCCGGGACTAAGAACACCGGGGAGCTGTTTTTT.

The J gene is TRBJ1-5, the V gene TRBV23-1; 9 nucleotides align to TRBD1. TRBV23-1 is known as an ORF, though its function is uncertain. V shed 0 bases, J shed 2 bases, and the junction held 23 bases outside the gene matches. The CDR3 spans 23 residues. This CDR3 is CASSQSDRDREGERPGGNQPQHF. The CDR3 nucleotides are TGCGCCAGCAGTCAATCGGATCGGGACAGGGAGGGCGAGAGGCCCGGGGGCAATCAGCCCCAGCATTTT.

CDR3 residues: CASSEPTGARGKAFF. CDR3 sequence (DNA): TGTGCCAGCAGTGAGCCGACAGGGGCGCGAGGTAAAGCTTTCTTT. This chain links TRBV2 with TRBJ1-1, with 8 bases fitting TRBD1. The CDR3 is 15 residues long. Germline CDR1 and CDR2: SNHLY and FYNNEI. V lost 3 bases to trimming and J lost 9 bases; unmatched junction nucleotides: 12.

V usage is TRBV5-3 and J usage is TRBJ1-3; 7 nucleotides match TRBD1. TRBV5-3 is an ORF, with its function uncertain. This CDR3 region has 15 residues. Trimming took 0 bases from V and 1 from J; bases not matched to a gene: 1. The CDR3 region is CARSLGQGSGNTIYF. CDR3 sequence (DNA): TGTGCCAGAAGCTTGGGACAGGGTTCTGGAAACACCATATATTTT.

This clone showed up just once. The chain recombines TRBV9 with TRBJ1-1; D is unclear. Germline V gives CDR1 SGDLS, CDR2 YYNGEE. Trimming removed 4 bases at V and 7 bases at J, with 17 bases between. The CDR3 length is 14 residues. The CDR3: CASSPRIEDGEAFF. The CDR3 bases are TGTGCCAGCAGCCCCCGCATTGAGGATGGTGAAGCTTTCTTT.

V gene TRBV6-5 combines with J gene TRBJ1-1; D not resolved. The CDR3 is 14 residues long. Germline loops: CDR1 MNHEY, CDR2 SVGAGI. V shed 0 bases and J shed 2 bases, with 7 bases lying between them. The CDR3 loop reads CASSYSYRNTEAFF. The CDR3, as DNA: TGTGCCAGCAGTTACTCTTACAGAAACACTGAAGCTTTCTTT.

In this sample, this clone turned up a few times. This chain connects TRBV6-2 or TRBV6-3 to TRBJ2-2; 9 bases align to TRBD2. Germline V gene data show CDR1 as MNHEY and CDR2 as SVGEGT. The CDR3 loop spans 18 amino acids. Trimming at V came to 0 bases and at J to 2 bases, leaving 7 bases not matched to a gene. The CDR3 region is CASSYSRAGGINTGELFF. DNA for the CDR3: TGTGCCAGCAGTTACTCGCGCGCGGGGGGGATAAACACCGGGGAGCTGTTTTTT.

The CDR3 nucleotides read TGCGCCAGCAGCCGCGGACTGTATCTCACACCCCTCCACTTT. It specifies CASSRGLYLTPLHF. V gene TRBV4-1 combines with J gene TRBJ1-6; no clear D gene. Germline CDR1 is MGHRA and CDR2 is YSYEKL. Trimming stripped 4 bases from V and 11 bases from J, with 15 bases between. The length of the CDR3 is 14 residues.